This TCR beta chain was identified during a study of CD8+ T cells in alopecia areata. Trimming took 6 bases from V and 7 from J; bases not matched to a gene: 4. The CDR3 spans 13 residues. The germline V gene encodes CDR1 SNHLY and CDR2 FYNNEI. Following RNA extraction, reverse transcription yielded cDNA that acted as the sequencing template. TCRdb's table, derived via immunoSEQ multiplex PCR, lists solely in-frame clones and lacks some. This table has hundreds of thousands of clones, under 70% appearing once. V and J are TRBV2 and TRBJ1-5; the match to TRBD1 covers 9 bases. Specimen: CD4+ T cells sorted from blood, collected at week 0. The receptor was isolated from a human donor with alopecia areata. The chain's CDR3 is CASRQGAWQPQHF. CDR3 bases: TGTGCCAGCAGACAGGGGGCTTGGCAGCCCCAGCATTTT.